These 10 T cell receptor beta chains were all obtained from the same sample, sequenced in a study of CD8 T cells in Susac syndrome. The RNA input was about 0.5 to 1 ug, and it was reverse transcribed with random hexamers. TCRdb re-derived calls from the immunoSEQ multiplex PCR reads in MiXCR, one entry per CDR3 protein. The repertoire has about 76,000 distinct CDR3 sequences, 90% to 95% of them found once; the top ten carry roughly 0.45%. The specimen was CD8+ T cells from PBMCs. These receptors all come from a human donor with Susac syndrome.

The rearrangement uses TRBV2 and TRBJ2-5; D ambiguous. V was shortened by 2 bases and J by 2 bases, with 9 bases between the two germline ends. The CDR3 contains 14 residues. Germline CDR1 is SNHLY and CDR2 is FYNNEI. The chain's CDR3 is CASSEYAGQETQYF. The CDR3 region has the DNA TGTGCCAGCAGTGAATACGCCGGGCAAGAGACCCAGTACTTC.

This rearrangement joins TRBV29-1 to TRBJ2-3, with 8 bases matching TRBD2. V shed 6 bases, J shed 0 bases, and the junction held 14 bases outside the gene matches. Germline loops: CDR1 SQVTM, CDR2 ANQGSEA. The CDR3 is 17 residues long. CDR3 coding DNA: TGCAGCGTGGGACCCTTACGGGAGGGTCTAAGCACAGATACGCAGTATTTT. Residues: CSVGPLREGLSTDTQYF.

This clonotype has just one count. CDR3 DNA sequence: TGTGCCACCAGTGTCGCAGGGGACTATGGCTACACCTTC. It encodes CATSVAGDYGYTF. The chain uses TRBV24-1 and TRBJ1-2; D may be TRBD1 (6 bases). Per germline, CDR1 KGHDR and CDR2 SFDVKD. V lost 5 bases to trimming and J lost 3 bases, with 9 bases between them. The CDR3 has 13 amino acids.

DNA of the CDR3: TGTGCCAGCAGTGGAAACAGGGGTCGCTATGGCTACACCTTC. This gives the protein CASSGNRGRYGYTF. J is TRBJ1-2 and V is TRBV25-1; 7 bases map to TRBD1. The germline V gene has CDR1 MGHDK and CDR2 SYGVNS. The CDR3 loop spans 14 amino acids. The V segment lost 4 bases and the J segment 4 bases; nucleotides outside the gene matches: 6.

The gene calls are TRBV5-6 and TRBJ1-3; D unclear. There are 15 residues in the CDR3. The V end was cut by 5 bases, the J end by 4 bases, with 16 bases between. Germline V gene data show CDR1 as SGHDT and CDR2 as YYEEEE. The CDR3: CASRPARGSGNTIYF. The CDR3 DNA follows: TGTGCCAGCAGACCTGCTCGGGGATCAGGAAACACCATATATTTT.

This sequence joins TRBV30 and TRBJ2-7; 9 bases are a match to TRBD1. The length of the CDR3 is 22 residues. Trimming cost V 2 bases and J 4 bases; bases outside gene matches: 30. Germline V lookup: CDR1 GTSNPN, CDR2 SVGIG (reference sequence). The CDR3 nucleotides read TGTGCCTGGAGTCCTCAACTTTTAACCGGGACAGGGAGCCTCGGGTGGTCTTACGAGCAGTACTTC. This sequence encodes CAWSPQLLTGTGSLGWSYEQYF.

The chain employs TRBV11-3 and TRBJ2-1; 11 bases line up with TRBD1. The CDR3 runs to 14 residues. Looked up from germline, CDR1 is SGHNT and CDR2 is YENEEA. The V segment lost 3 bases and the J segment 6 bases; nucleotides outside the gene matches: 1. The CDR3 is CASSLGQGVNEQFF. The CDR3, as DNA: TGTGCCAGCAGCTTGGGACAGGGGGTCAATGAGCAGTTCTTC.

The DNA for the CDR3 is TGTGCCAGCAGTTCTGGACTAGCTGAGACCCAGTACTTC. It yields the protein CASSSGLAETQYF. J is TRBJ2-5 and V is TRBV5-4; 8 nucleotides agree with TRBD2. The CDR3 is made up of 13 amino acids. Germline loops: CDR1 SGHNT, CDR2 YYREEE (reference sequence). V shed 5 bases and J 5 bases; nucleotides not matched to a gene: 5.

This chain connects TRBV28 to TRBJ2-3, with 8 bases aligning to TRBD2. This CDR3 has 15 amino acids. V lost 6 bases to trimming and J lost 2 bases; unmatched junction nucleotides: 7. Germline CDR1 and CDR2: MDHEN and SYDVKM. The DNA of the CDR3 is TGTGCCAGCAGCCTAAGGACTAGCCTCACAGATACGCAGTATTTT. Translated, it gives CASSLRTSLTDTQYF. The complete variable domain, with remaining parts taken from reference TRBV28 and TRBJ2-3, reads DVKVTQSSRYLVKRTGEKVFLECVQDMDHENMFWYRQDPGLGLRLIYFSYDVKMKEKGDIPEGYSVSREKKERFSLILESASTNQTSMYLCASSLRTSLTDTQYFGPGTRLTVL.

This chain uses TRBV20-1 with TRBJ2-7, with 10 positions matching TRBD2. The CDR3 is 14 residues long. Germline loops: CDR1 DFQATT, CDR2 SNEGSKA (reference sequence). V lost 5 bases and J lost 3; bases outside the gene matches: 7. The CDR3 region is CSAPGASGSYEQYF. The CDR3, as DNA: TGCAGTGCTCCGGGGGCTAGCGGGAGCTACGAGCAGTACTTC.